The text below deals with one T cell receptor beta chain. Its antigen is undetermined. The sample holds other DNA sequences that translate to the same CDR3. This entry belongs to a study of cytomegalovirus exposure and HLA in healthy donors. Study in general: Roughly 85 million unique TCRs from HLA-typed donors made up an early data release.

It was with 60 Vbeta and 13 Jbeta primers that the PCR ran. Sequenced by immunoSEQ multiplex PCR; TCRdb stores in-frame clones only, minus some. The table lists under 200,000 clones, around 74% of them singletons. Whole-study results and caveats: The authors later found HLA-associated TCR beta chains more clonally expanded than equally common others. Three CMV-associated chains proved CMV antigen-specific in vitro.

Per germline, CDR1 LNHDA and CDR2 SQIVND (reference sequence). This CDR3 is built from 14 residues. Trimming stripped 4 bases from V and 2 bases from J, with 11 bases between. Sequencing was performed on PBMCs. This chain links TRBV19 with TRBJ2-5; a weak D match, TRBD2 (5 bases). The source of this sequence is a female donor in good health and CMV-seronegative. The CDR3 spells CASSTSGVQETQYF. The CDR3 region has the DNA TGTGCCAGTAGTACCTCCGGGGTTCAAGAGACCCAGTACTTC.